This T cell receptor beta chain was found in a study of T cell repertoires in cytomegalovirus infection. Study at large: Evidence of both CMV infection and a matching HLA type came from public TCR beta signatures.

Each CDR3 protein is one row after TCRdb ran MiXCR on the reads. The sample lists around 250,000 distinct CDR3 sequences, more than 15% seen once, with approximately 51% in the top ten. Study-level points and caveats: Dominant in the ex vivo response were TCR beta clonotypes restricted by HLA-C and specific for CMV. Of the TCR beta families, the public ones yielded a cumulative frequency that identified carriers of CMV plus the relevant HLA.

This clonotype was detected many times. Its specificity is unknown. Per the germline V gene, CDR1 is SGHAT and CDR2 is FQNNGV. Trimming removed 5 bases at V and 5 bases at J, with 15 bases between. CDR3 length: 14 residues. The material sequenced was CD8+ T cells from PBMCs. This chain connects TRBV11-2 to TRBJ2-5, with a possible D match to TRBD1 (6 bases). The sequence was obtained from a human donor in good health (CMV status not recorded). Some clones in this sample may be carry-over from other donors' samples. In DNA, the CDR3 is TGTGCCAGCAGCCAGAACAGGGTCGGGGAGACCCAGTACTTC. Its protein product is CASSQNRVGETQYF. Full variable domain (outside the CDR3, taken from reference TRBV11-2 and TRBJ2-5): EAGVAQSPRYKIIEKRQSVAFWCNPISGHATLYWYQQILGQGPKLLIQFQNNGVVDDSQLPKDRFSAERLKGVDSTLKIQPAKLEDSAVYLCASSQNRVGETQYFGPGTRLLVL.